This TCR beta chain was identified in a study of T cell changes during pregnancy in multiple sclerosis. The V and J ends lost 10 bases and 0 bases, in that order; junction bases with no gene match: 11. The CDR3 sequence is 17 residues long. Germline CDR1 is SNHLY and CDR2 is FYNNEI. The repertoire was sequenced with immunoSEQ multiplex PCR; TCRdb's copy has only in-frame clones and lacks some. The sample contains under 70,000 clones, 90% to 95% of which appear only once. The V gene is TRBV2, the J gene TRBJ2-6; 8 positions match TRBD1. This TCR came from a female donor in good health, enrolled as a control in a pregnancy study. Sequenced material: peripheral blood, taken in the third trimester of pregnancy. This CDR3 reads CATMKGQEGSGANVLTF. As DNA, the CDR3 is TGTGCCACAATGAAGGGACAGGAAGGCTCTGGGGCCAACGTCCTGACTTTC.